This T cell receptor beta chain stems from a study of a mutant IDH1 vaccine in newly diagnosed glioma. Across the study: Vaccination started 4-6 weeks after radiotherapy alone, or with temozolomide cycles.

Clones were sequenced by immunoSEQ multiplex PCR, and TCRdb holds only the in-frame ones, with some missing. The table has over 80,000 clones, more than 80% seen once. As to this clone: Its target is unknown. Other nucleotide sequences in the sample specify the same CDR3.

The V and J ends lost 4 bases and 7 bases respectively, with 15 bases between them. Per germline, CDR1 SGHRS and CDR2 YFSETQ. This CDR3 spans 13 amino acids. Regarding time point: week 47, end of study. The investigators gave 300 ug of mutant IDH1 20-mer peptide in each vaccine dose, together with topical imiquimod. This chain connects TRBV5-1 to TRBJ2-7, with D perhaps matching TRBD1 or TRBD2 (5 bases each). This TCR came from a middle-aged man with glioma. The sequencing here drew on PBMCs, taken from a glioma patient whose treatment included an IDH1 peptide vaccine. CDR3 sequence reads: CASSPGVGDEQYF. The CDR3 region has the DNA TGCGCCAGCAGCCCGGGTGTGGGGGATGAGCAGTACTTC.